The T cell receptor beta chain under discussion was sequenced for a study of PD-1 blockade in classical Hodgkin lymphoma. Germline loops: CDR1 SGDLS, CDR2 YYNGEE. Trimming at V came to 4 bases and at J to 5 bases, leaving 10 bases not matched to a gene. The CDR3 has 16 amino acids. Study conclusions and caveats: Newly diagnosed and completely responding patients shared comparable baseline diversity. Nivolumab initiation under 1 year post-ASCT meant exclusion. It was reported that newly diagnosed patients had less baseline TCR diversity than healthy donors.

Noted time point: cycle 4 day 1 (C4D1), after 5 to 7 weeks of nivolumab. No patient escaped relapse after autologous stem cell transplantation, and brentuximab vedotin exposure varied. Remarks on this clone: Its antigen remains unknown.

Clones were read by immunoSEQ multiplex PCR, and TCRdb kept only the in-frame ones, dropping some. The sample lists around 35,000 clones; about 72% were seen once. This material consisted of peripheral blood mononuclear cells (PBMCs), taken before the fourth cycle of nivolumab. The source is a human donor with classical Hodgkin lymphoma. The chain couples TRBV9 to TRBJ2-2, with 8 nucleotides matching TRBD1. The CDR3 DNA reads as TGTGCCAGCAGCCCCACTGACAGGGGATATACCGGGGAGCTGTTTTTT. Amino acid sequence: CASSPTDRGYTGELFF.